The 31 T cell receptor beta chains below all came from one sample that was sequenced in a study of prognosis after radiotherapy for stage I lung cancer. Two-round multiplex PCR, the amplification method, yielded TCR beta CDR3 from genomic DNA. TRBV and TRBJ genes each had their own specific primers in first-round PCR. TCRdb passed the multiplex PCR reads through MiXCR, listing each CDR3 protein once. The data contain more than 9,500 distinct CDR3 sequences, roughly 54% of them singletons. The sample in question was PBMCs, obtained before or after stereotactic body radiation therapy (not recorded which). These receptors were taken from a donor over 45 with non-small cell lung cancer.

Turning to this clonotype: A far larger clone differs by one base, so this is likely a read error. The J gene is TRBJ2-5, the V gene TRBV7-2; 12 bases line up with TRBD2. The J call may be in error: the DNA end matches TRBJ2-1 better. CDR3 length: 15 residues. Germline loops: CDR1 SGHTA, CDR2 FQGNSA. The CDR3 nucleotides read TGTGCCAGCAGCTTAGGACTAGCGGGGGACAATGAGCAGTTCTTC. Its translation is CASSLGLAGDNEQFF.

This clonotype is labeled medium-sized. The J gene is TRBJ2-1, the V gene TRBV2; 10 bases align to TRBD2. The V segment lost 7 bases and the J segment 6 bases; nucleotides outside the gene matches: 9. In germline, CDR1 is SNHLY, CDR2 FYNNEI. CDR3 length: 15 residues. The CDR3 sequence is CASNAEVAGGNEQFF. In DNA, the CDR3 is TGTGCCAGCAATGCGGAGGTAGCGGGAGGCAATGAGCAGTTCTTC.

The chain links TRBV7-2 to TRBJ2-7; no firm D call. The length of the CDR3 is 14 residues. Deletions cut 1 base from V and 6 bases from J, with 13 bases between. The V gene's germline CDR1 is SGHTA and CDR2 FQGNSA. For the CDR3, the DNA is TGTGCCAGCAGCTTAGGGTTACGAGTATCCGAGCAGTACTTC. This gives the protein CASSLGLRVSEQYF. Full variable domain (outside the CDR3, taken from reference TRBV7-2 and TRBJ2-7): GAGVSQSPSNKVTEKGKDVELRCDPISGHTALYWYRQSLGQGLEFLIYFQGNSAPDKSGLPSDRFSAERTGGSVSTLTIQRTQQEDSAVYLCASSLGLRVSEQYFGPGTRLTVT.

This chain uses TRBV30 with TRBJ1-1; 12 bases align to TRBD1. This CDR3 spans 19 amino acids. V lost 0 bases, J lost 0 bases, and 11 bases stayed unmatched. Germline loops: CDR1 GTSNPN, CDR2 SVGIG (reference sequence). CDR3 coding DNA: TGTGCCTGGAGTGTAAGGTCTCGGGACAGGGGGCGGATGAACACTGAAGCTTTCTTT. Translated, it gives CAWSVRSRDRGRMNTEAFF.

This rearrangement joins TRBV6-2 or TRBV6-3 to TRBJ1-2; D is perhaps TRBD1 (6 bases). The CDR3 runs 13 residues. The V end was cut by 5 bases, the J end by 7 bases, with 14 bases between. Germline V gene data show CDR1 as MNHEY and CDR2 as SVGEGT. The DNA of the CDR3 is TGTGCCAGCAGTCAACAGGGAATGGGTGGCTACACCTTC. It is translated as CASSQQGMGGYTF.

The genes are TRBV20-1 and TRBJ2-5, with 12 bases fitting TRBD2. CDR1 and CDR2 (germline): DFQATT, SNEGSKA (reference sequence). Unmatched junction bases numbered 6, after V lost 6 bases and J lost 4 bases. The CDR3 loop spans 14 amino acids. The CDR3 DNA sequence: TGCAGTGCCGGCGGGACTAGCGGGCGAGAGACCCAGTACTTC. Translated, it gives CSAGGTSGRETQYF.

A remark on this clonotype: The junction departs from the called germline gene at one end, perhaps through a read error. The rearrangement joins TRBV6-2 or TRBV6-3 to TRBJ2-2; TRBD2 might be the D (5 bases). CDR3 size: 15 residues. Per the germline V gene, CDR1 is MNHEY and CDR2 is SVGEGT. CDR3 nucleotide sequence: TGTGCCAGCACCGAGTCACGGGGTAACACCTGGGAGCTGTTTTTT. Translated: CASTESRGNTWELFF.

A remark on this clonotype: This likely stems from a read error, as it lies one base from a far larger clone. Without the conserved terminal phenylalanine or tryptophan, this CDR3 likely stems from a read error. The chain uses TRBV28 and TRBJ2-7, with 10 bases aligning to TRBD2. V gave up 2 bases and J gave up 4 bases; unmatched junction bases: 8. The germline CDR1 and CDR2 sequences are MDHEN and SYDVKM. The CDR3 is 16 amino acids. CDR3 coding DNA: TGTGCCAGCAGTTTAATGGCTGGGACTAGCGCTTACGAGCAGTACCTC. It specifies CASSLMAGTSAYEQYL.

The chain recombines TRBV6-1 with TRBJ2-1; D is uncertain. The CDR3 extends over 15 amino acids. Trimming removed 2 bases from V and 7 bases from J, with 15 bases in between. The germline CDR1 and CDR2 sequences are MNHNS and SASEGT. In nucleotides, the CDR3 is TGTGCCAGCAGTGAAAAGCAGGTTGGGTCGAATGAGCAGTTCTTC. Translating it yields CASSEKQVGSNEQFF.

The V and J genes are TRBV5-1 and TRBJ2-7; D possibly corresponds to TRBD1 (7 bases). This CDR3 contains 12 residues. The germline gives CDR1 SGHRS, CDR2 YFSETQ. Trimming stripped 5 bases from V and 8 bases from J, with 14 bases between. CDR3 sequence: CASSPGGRQQYF. The DNA of the CDR3 is TGCGCCAGCAGTCCAGGGGGGCGACAGCAGTACTTC.

This clonotype was detected ten times or more. V and J are TRBV6-5 and TRBJ2-1, with TRBD2 matching over 7 bases. The CDR3 runs to 14 residues. V was clipped by 2 bases and J by 7 bases; unmatched bases: 5. Germline lookup yields CDR1 MNHEY and CDR2 SVGAGI. CDR3 nucleotide sequence: TGTGCCAGCAGTTACGGGGGAGGGCGAAATGAGCAGTTCTTC. Translation gives CASSYGGGRNEQFF.

This CDR3 reads CASSYRGTGELFF. The CDR3, as DNA: TGTGCCAGCAGTTATAGGGGCACCGGGGAGCTGTTTTTT. The J gene is TRBJ2-2, the V gene TRBV6-2 or TRBV6-3, with a tentative D call TRBD1 (5 bases). V lost 3 bases, J lost 4 bases, and 6 bases lay in between. Germline V gene data show CDR1 as MNHEY and CDR2 as SVGEGT. The CDR3 contains 13 residues.

As to this clonotype: A far larger clone is just one base off, so this is likely a read error. The chain is built from TRBV6-4 and TRBJ1-5; D might be TRBD1 (6 bases). This CDR3 comprises 14 residues. Germline V gene sequence: CDR1 MRHNA, CDR2 SNTAGT. Trimming removed 10 bases at V and 2 bases at J, with 15 bases between. The CDR3 region is CAIQDRAGNQPQHF. The CDR3 bases are TGTGCCATCCAGGACAGAGCGGGCAATCAGCCCCAGCATTTT.

The rearrangement links TRBV7-9 to TRBJ2-1; 12 bases are shared with TRBD2. Trimming cost V 5 bases and J 7 bases; bases outside gene matches: 9. CDR3 size: 16 residues. Looked up from germline, CDR1 is SEHNR and CDR2 is FQNEAQ (reference sequence). CDR3 sequence (DNA): TGTGCCAGCAGCCCGCCTGCTAGCGGGAGGGGTAATGAGCAGTTCTTC. Amino acid sequence: CASSPPASGRGNEQFF.

Concerning this clonotype itself: At one of its ends the junction is not consistent with the germline gene, which may arise from a read error. The rearrangement links TRBV6-2 or TRBV6-3 to TRBJ1-5; 8 nucleotides line up with TRBD1. The CDR3 is 15 amino acids. The germline CDR1 and CDR2 sequences are MNHEY and SVGEGT. The CDR3 loop is CATSPGQEVGQPRHF. CDR3 DNA sequence: TGTGCCACCAGCCCGGGACAGGAGGTGGGTCAGCCCCGGCATTTT.

This clonotype rates as medium-sized (0.01 to 0.1%). The rearrangement uses TRBV20-1 and TRBJ1-2; the D gene is possibly TRBD1 (6 bases). V was trimmed by 0 bases and J by 8 bases, leaving 19 bases between them. The CDR3 runs to 15 residues. Germline CDR1 is DFQATT and CDR2 is SNEGSKA (reference sequence). The CDR3 nucleotides are TGCAGTGCTAGAGATCAAACAGGGAATCTGGGCGGCTACACCTTC. It encodes CSARDQTGNLGGYTF.

The V and J genes are TRBV10-3 and TRBJ2-1, with 10 bases fitting TRBD2. V was pared by 10 bases and J by 6 bases, with 9 bases of the junction left unmatched. The CDR3 spans 14 residues. Germline CDR1 reads ENHRY; CDR2 reads SYGVKD. CDR3 sequence (DNA): TGTGCCACCACCCAGCGGGAGGGCCTCAATGAGCAGTTCTTC. Its translation is CATTQREGLNEQFF.

This rearrangement joins TRBV15 to TRBJ2-3; 12 positions agree with TRBD1. Germline-derived CDR1 and CDR2 are LNHNV and YYDKDF (reference sequence). The CDR3 is made up of 15 amino acids. Germline trimming cut 5 bases from V and 6 bases from J; bases unmatched to any gene: 6. In DNA form, the CDR3 reads TGTGCCACCAGCGTCGGGACAGGGGGCGCGGATACGCAGTATTTT. Translated: CATSVGTGGADTQYF.

This clonotype is medium-sized within its sample. This rearrangement joins TRBV19 to TRBJ2-2; 11 bases are a match to TRBD1. CDR1 is LNHDA, CDR2 SQIVND, per germline (reference sequence). With 5 bases clipped from V and 5 bases from J, the junction kept 7 bases outside the gene matches. The CDR3 loop spans 16 amino acids. In DNA form, the CDR3 reads TGTGCCAGTAGTCAAGGACAGGGGGCTGGTACCGGGGAGCTGTTTTTT. Protein sequence: CASSQGQGAGTGELFF.

CDR3 sequence (DNA): TGCAGCGTTGAAAGCGGGACAGGAGGTACGCAGTATTTT. Protein product: CSVESGTGGTQYF. The rearrangement uses TRBV29-1 and TRBJ2-3; tentatively, D is TRBD1 (8 bases). This CDR3 has 13 residues. Trimming took off 2 bases at V and 8 bases at J, with 14 bases between the two ends. Germline V lookup: CDR1 SQVTM, CDR2 ANQGSEA.

This chain uses TRBV2 with TRBJ2-2; weak D call: TRBD1 (6 bases). Germline CDR1 is SNHLY and CDR2 is FYNNEI. There are 16 residues in the CDR3. The V and J ends lost 10 bases and 2 bases respectively, with 20 bases between them. The CDR3 spells CAINEAGTLNTGELFF. The CDR3 DNA reads as TGTGCCATCAATGAAGCCGGGACACTTAACACCGGGGAGCTGTTTTTT.

This clonotype is medium-sized (0.01 to 0.1%) by share. This CDR3 reads CSARDTTSYEQYF. CDR3 bases: TGCAGTGCTCGGGACACCACCTCCTACGAGCAGTACTTC. V and J are TRBV20-1 and TRBJ2-7, with a possible D match to TRBD1 (6 bases). CDR1 is DFQATT, CDR2 SNEGSKA, per germline (reference sequence). The V gene lost 5 bases and the J gene lost 0 bases, with 11 bases spanning the gap. This CDR3 comprises 13 residues.

The V gene is TRBV5-1, the J gene TRBJ2-3, with D possibly TRBD1 on 6 matching bases. The V end lost 4 bases, the J end lost 3 bases, and 9 bases lay between the germline ends. This CDR3 is 13 amino acids long. CDR1 and CDR2 from the germline V gene are SGHRS and YFSETQ. The CDR3 here is CASSTGQTDTQYF. The CDR3 DNA follows: TGCGCCAGCAGCACCGGACAGACAGATACGCAGTATTTT.

In regard to this clonotype: Without the conserved terminal phenylalanine or tryptophan, this CDR3 likely stems from a read error. This chain uses TRBV6-2 or TRBV6-3 with TRBJ1-2; D gene unclear. Germline values: CDR1 MNHEY, CDR2 SVGEGT. This CDR3 contains 13 residues. The CDR3 protein is CSSSDGRNYGYTS. In DNA form, the CDR3 reads TGTTCCAGCAGTGACGGCAGGAACTATGGCTACACCTCC.

This CDR3 reads CASSEQGSGYEQYF. CDR3 DNA: TGTGCCAGCAGTGAGCAGGGGTCGGGGTATGAGCAGTACTTC. This chain uses TRBV2 with TRBJ2-7; TRBD1 might be the D (6 bases). This CDR3 region has 14 residues. CDR1 and CDR2 (germline): SNHLY, FYNNEI. V lost 3 bases, J lost 7 bases, and 16 bases lay in between. The complete variable domain, with remaining parts taken from reference TRBV2 and TRBJ2-7, reads EPEVTQTPSHQVTQMGQEVILRCVPISNHLYFYWYRQILGQKVEFLVSFYNNEISEKSEIFDDQFSVERPDGSNFTLKIRSTKLEDSAMYFCASSEQGSGYEQYFGPGTRLTVT.

Worth noting for this clonotype: One end of the junction does not line up with germline, which may come from a read error. This chain uses TRBV28 with TRBJ2-6; unclear D gene. CDR1 MDHEN and CDR2 SYDVKM come from the germline V gene. The CDR3 consists of 17 residues. The CDR3 DNA reads as TGTGCCAGCAGTTTAAATCTTTACGCGAGTGGGTCCAACTTCCTGACTTTC. This codes for CASSLNLYASGSNFLTF.

The CDR3 sequence: CASSLVDRGSALFF. The CDR3 DNA reads as TGTGCCAGCAGCTTAGTGGACAGGGGTAGTGCACTGTTTTTT. The rearrangement joins TRBV7-8 to TRBJ1-4, with TRBD1 identical over 9 bases. The CDR3 has 14 residues. V shed 1 base, J shed 13 bases, and the junction held 7 bases outside the gene matches. Germline V gene data show CDR1 as SGHVS and CDR2 as FQNEAQ.

This clonotype is medium-sized by share. The rearrangement joins TRBV6-2 or TRBV6-3 to TRBJ2-5; D is tentatively TRBD1 or TRBD2 (5 bases each). This CDR3 is built from 12 residues. Germline loops: CDR1 MNHEY, CDR2 SVGEGT. Between the trimmed V and J ends, which lost 8 bases and 7 bases, there was a span of 14 bases. The CDR3 DNA is TGTGCCAGCTCGCAGGGAGCGACGACCCAGTACTTC. It is translated as CASSQGATTQYF.

Relative to its sample, this clonotype is medium-sized. The chain combines TRBV28 with TRBJ2-7, with TRBD2 identical over 10 bases. CDR1 and CDR2 from the germline V gene are MDHEN and SYDVKM. The CDR3 contains 14 residues. The V segment lost 3 bases and the J segment 2 bases; nucleotides outside the gene matches: 1. CDR3 nucleotides: TGTGCCAGCAGTTTTAGCGGGAGGCCCTACGAGCAGTACTTC. It codes for CASSFSGRPYEQYF.

On this clonotype: Since no conserved phenylalanine or tryptophan closes the CDR3, a read error is the likely cause. The rearrangement links TRBV20-1 to TRBJ2-3, with a possible D match to TRBD2 (6 bases). The CDR3 length is 14 residues. V was trimmed by 4 bases and J by 3 bases, leaving 14 bases between them. Germline V gives CDR1 DFQATT, CDR2 SNEGSKA (reference sequence). As DNA, the CDR3 is TGCAGTGCTATAGTCGGGGGTTGGACAGATACGCAGTATCTT. Its translation is CSAIVGGWTDTQYL.

This clonotype appeared many times. This sequence joins TRBV10-3 and TRBJ1-5; 7 nucleotides match TRBD1. Per germline, CDR1 ENHRY and CDR2 SYGVKD. The J segment lost 5 bases and the V segment lost 5 bases, leaving 6 bases of the junction unmatched. This CDR3 has 14 amino acids. CDR3 sequence: CAISFTGVDQPQHF. The CDR3 nucleotides read TGTGCCATCAGTTTCACAGGGGTGGATCAGCCCCAGCATTTT.